This T cell receptor beta chain was sequenced in a study of blood T cell repertoires in COVID-19. Study-level background: Sites across the United States, Italy and Spain contributed samples from acute and convalescent COVID-19.

V lost 0 bases and J lost 6, with 12 bases in between. Germline values: CDR1 SGHNT, CDR2 YYREEE (reference sequence). The CDR3 contains 15 residues. Per the authors' pipeline: Estimated nucleated cell counts came from reference gene primer amplification. Profiling relied on immunoSEQ multiplex PCR, and the TCRdb table lists in-frame clones only, not all of them. V, J and clone size reflect that table, while D and trimming were determined from the DNA. This sample yields 150,000 to 200,000 clones, of which around 85% are seen a single time; about 9.4% belongs to the top ten. The clonotype was recovered from a woman of 80 years or more with acute or convalescent COVID-19. Sequencing was performed on peripheral blood. The V call is TRBV5-4, the J call TRBJ1-4, with a weak D call TRBD1 (5 bases). The CDR3 spells CASSLEAGRDEKLFF. CDR3 bases: TGTGCCAGCAGCTTGGAGGCAGGGAGGGATGAAAAACTGTTTTTT.